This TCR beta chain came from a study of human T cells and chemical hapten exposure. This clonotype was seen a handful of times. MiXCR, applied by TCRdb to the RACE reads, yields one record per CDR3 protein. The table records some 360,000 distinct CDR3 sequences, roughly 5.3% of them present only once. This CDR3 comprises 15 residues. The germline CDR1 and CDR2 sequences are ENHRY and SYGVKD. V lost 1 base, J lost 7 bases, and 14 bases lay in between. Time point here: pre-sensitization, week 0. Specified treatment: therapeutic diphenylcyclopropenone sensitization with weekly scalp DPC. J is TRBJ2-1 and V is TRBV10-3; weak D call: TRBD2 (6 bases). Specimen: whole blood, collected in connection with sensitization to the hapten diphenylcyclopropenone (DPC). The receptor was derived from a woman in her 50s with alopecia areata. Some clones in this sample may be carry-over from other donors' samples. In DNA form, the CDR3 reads TGTGCCATCAGTGAGTGGCGGGATTCTTTGAATGAGCAGTTCTTC. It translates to CAISEWRDSLNEQFF.